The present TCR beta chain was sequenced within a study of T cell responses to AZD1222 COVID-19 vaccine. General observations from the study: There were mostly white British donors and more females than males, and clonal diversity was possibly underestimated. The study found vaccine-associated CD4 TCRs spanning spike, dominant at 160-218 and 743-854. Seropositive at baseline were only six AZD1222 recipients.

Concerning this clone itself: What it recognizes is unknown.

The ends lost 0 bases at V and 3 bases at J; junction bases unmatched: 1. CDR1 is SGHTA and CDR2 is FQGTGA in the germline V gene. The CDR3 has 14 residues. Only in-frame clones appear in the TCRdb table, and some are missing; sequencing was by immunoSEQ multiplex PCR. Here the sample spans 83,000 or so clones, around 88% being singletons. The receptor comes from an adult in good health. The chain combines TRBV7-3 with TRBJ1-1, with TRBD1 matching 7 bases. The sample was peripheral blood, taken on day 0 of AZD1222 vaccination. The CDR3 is CASSLTGGDTEAFF. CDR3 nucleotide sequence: TGTGCCAGCAGCTTAACAGGGGGCGACACTGAAGCTTTCTTT.